This paragraph reports one T cell receptor (beta chain). The data were obtained in a study of technical replicates of blood from a few donors. V was trimmed by 3 bases and J by 6 bases, leaving 18 bases between them. The germline V gene has CDR1 GTSNPN and CDR2 SVGIG (reference sequence). CDR3 length: 15 amino acids. Sequencing was performed with immunoSEQ multiplex PCR; in TCRdb, only in-frame clones are kept and a portion is missing. The top ten clones hold about 0.26% of a sample with 65,000 to 80,000 clones, about 97% of them seen once. The source material was T cells isolated from PBMCs. The receptor was isolated from a human donor in good health. The chain uses TRBV30 and TRBJ2-1; the D gene is possibly TRBD2 (6 bases). CDR3 DNA sequence: TGTGCCTGGAGCCGCCTACTATCAGCGGGCAATGAGCAGTTCTTC. Encoded protein: CAWSRLLSAGNEQFF. Filled out from reference TRBV30 and TRBJ2-1, the complete variable domain reads SQTIHQWPATLVQPVGSPLSLECTVEGTSNPNLYWYRQAAGRGLQLLFYSVGIGQISSEVPQNLSASRPQDRQFILSSKKLLLSDSGFYLCAWSRLLSAGNEQFFGPGTRLTVL.